The 21 T cell receptor beta chains presented below share a single source sample, sequenced in a study of blood T cells in healthy people across ages. Through a sample-barcoded 5' primer and a J-beta primer mix, a second PCR was run for about 6 to 11 cycles. Each CDR3 protein gets one entry after TCRdb re-called the 5' RACE reads with MiXCR. Of 1,800,000 or so distinct CDR3 sequences listed, 39% are singletons. Specimen: blood. These receptors came from a human donor in good health.

This clonotype was seen at least ten times. The chain is built from TRBV4-2 and TRBJ1-2, with D perhaps matching TRBD1 (6 bases). Germline V CDR1 and CDR2: LGHNA, YNFKEQ. This CDR3 region has 12 residues. The ends were cut back, 2 bases at V and 8 bases at J, with 9 bases in the middle. The CDR3: CASSQTGLGYTF. CDR3 nucleotides: TGTGCCAGCAGCCAAACAGGGCTCGGCTACACCTTC.

This rearrangement joins TRBV5-5 to TRBJ1-4; a weak D match, TRBD1 (5 bases). The CDR3 is 17 amino acids. The germline gives CDR1 SGHKS, CDR2 YYEKEE (reference sequence). Trimming removed 5 bases at V and 0 bases at J, with 17 bases between. CDR3 protein: CASSLDFPGPTNEKLFF. The CDR3 region has the DNA TGTGCCAGCAGTCTAGACTTTCCAGGGCCAACTAATGAAAAACTGTTTTTT.

Note on this clonotype: Given the absence of the conserved phenylalanine or tryptophan at the CDR3 end, a read error is likely. The chain recombines TRBV5-1 with TRBJ2-6; D tentatively reads TRBD1 or TRBD2 (5 bases each). CDR3 size: 15 residues. The germline gives CDR1 SGHRS, CDR2 YFSETQ. Trimming left V 7 bases short and J 1 base short, with 12 bases between. The CDR3 region is CASGTVASGANVLTY. The CDR3 DNA sequence: TGCGCCAGCGGGACCGTAGCTTCTGGGGCCAACGTCCTGACTTAC.

Here the CDR3 reads CASSYSSSGGYTQYF. The CDR3 nucleotides are TGTGCCAGCAGTTACTCGAGTAGCGGGGGATATACGCAGTATTTT. The chain recombines TRBV6-6 with TRBJ2-3; the match to TRBD2 covers 9 bases. The CDR3 spans 15 residues. V was pared by 0 bases and J by 7 bases, with 5 bases of the junction left unmatched. From germline, CDR1 is MNHNY and CDR2 SVGAGI (reference sequence).

This clonotype was counted a few times. The CDR3 sequence: CAIRLAGMTDTQYF. Written as DNA, the CDR3 is TGTGCCATCAGACTAGCGGGGATGACAGATACGCAGTATTTT. The chain is built from TRBV10-3 and TRBJ2-3; 10 bases map to TRBD2. CDR1 ENHRY and CDR2 SYGVKD come from the germline V gene. The CDR3 loop spans 14 amino acids. V was pared by 6 bases and J by 3 bases, with 3 bases of the junction left unmatched.

This clonotype was observed a few times. The chain recombines TRBV10-3 with TRBJ1-2; 12 bases line up with TRBD1. The CDR3 is 16 amino acids. Trimming removed 6 bases from V and 7 bases from J; junction bases left unmatched: 12. CDR1 is ENHRY, CDR2 SYGVKD, per germline. The CDR3 here is CAISEGGQGAMSGYTF. DNA of the CDR3: TGTGCCATCAGCGAGGGGGGACAGGGGGCGATGAGTGGCTACACCTTC.

CDR3: CASSLDPPETDTQYF. CDR3 in DNA: TGTGCCAGCAGCTTAGATCCCCCAGAAACAGATACGCAGTATTTT. The chain carries TRBV11-3 and TRBJ2-3; D gene uncertain. Looked up from germline, CDR1 is SGHNT and CDR2 is YENEEA. The CDR3 has 15 amino acids. Trimming removed 0 bases at V and 3 bases at J, with 10 bases between.

The chain couples TRBV10-3 to TRBJ2-1, with a possible D match to TRBD1 (5 bases). The CDR3 sequence is 13 residues long. Germline values: CDR1 ENHRY, CDR2 SYGVKD. The V end lost 6 bases, the J end lost 4 bases, and 10 bases lay between the germline ends. CDR3 region: CAISDREYNEQFF. CDR3 DNA sequence: TGTGCCATCAGCGACAGAGAATACAATGAGCAGTTCTTC.

This clonotype was counted only a few times. The CDR3 loop reads CASSPKRRGTDTQYF. The CDR3 DNA reads as TGCGCCAGCAGCCCCAAAAGGAGGGGAACAGATACGCAGTATTTT. The chain joins TRBV4-3 to TRBJ2-3, with D tentatively TRBD2 (6 bases). V lost 4 bases, J lost 3 bases, and 14 bases lay in between. Germline V gives CDR1 LGHNA, CDR2 YSLEER. The CDR3 has 15 amino acids.

The rearrangement links TRBV5-1 to TRBJ2-7; the D gene is possibly TRBD1 (5 bases). V lost 1 base and J 2 bases, leaving 10 bases between the germline ends. The CDR3 is 14 amino acids. CDR1 and CDR2 (germline): SGHRS, YFSETQ. The CDR3 nucleotides are TGCGCCAGCAGCTTGCAGGGTATCACCTACGAGCAGTACTTC. Amino acid sequence: CASSLQGITYEQYF.

The chain employs TRBV12-3 or TRBV12-4 and TRBJ1-1; a possible D gene is TRBD1 (5 bases). V dropped 3 bases and J dropped 1 base, with 12 bases sitting between them. The CDR3 is 15 amino acids. The CDR3 sequence: CASSFQFRANTEAFF. The CDR3 DNA sequence: TGTGCCAGCAGTTTTCAGTTCAGGGCGAACACTGAAGCTTTCTTT.

The chain links TRBV11-2 to TRBJ2-1, with D possibly TRBD1 on 6 matching bases. The V gene's germline CDR1 is SGHAT and CDR2 FQNNGV. This CDR3 spans 15 amino acids. V was shortened by 0 bases and J by 8 bases, with 14 bases between the two germline ends. CDR3: CASSLEQGRFDEQFF. CDR3 coding DNA: TGTGCCAGCAGCTTAGAACAGGGAAGGTTCGATGAGCAGTTCTTC.

The chain uses TRBV29-1 and TRBJ2-5, with D perhaps TRBD1 (6 bases). The J call may be incorrect, as the DNA end agrees better with TRBJ2-7. The CDR3 totals 12 residues. Germline CDR1 and CDR2: SQVTM and ANQGSEA. CDR3 coding DNA: TGCAGCGTTGAGGACAGACCTGACGAGCAGTACTTC. This encodes CSVEDRPDEQYF.

The table lists this clonotype with a few counts. V gene TRBV6-1 combines with J gene TRBJ2-5; D could derive from TRBD1 or TRBD2 (5 bases each). Germline-derived CDR1 and CDR2 are MNHNS and SASEGT. This CDR3 region has 16 residues. The V end lost 8 bases, the J end lost 2 bases, and 21 bases lay between the germline ends. The CDR3 bases are TGTGCCAGCTACCCCCTTCTGAGGGGCTATCAAGAGACCCAGTACTTC. Amino acid sequence: CASYPLLRGYQETQYF.

This clonotype was observed a handful of times. The chain couples TRBV29-1 to TRBJ1-2; 9 bases fit TRBD1. This CDR3 is built from 15 residues. The germline CDR1 and CDR2 sequences are SQVTM and ANQGSEA. Unmatched junction bases numbered 8, after V lost 3 bases and J lost 3 bases. DNA for the CDR3: TGCAGCGTTGATTTGGGGGACAGGGACGACTATGGCTACACCTTC. As protein: CSVDLGDRDDYGYTF. Full variable domain (missing parts from reference TRBV29-1 and TRBJ1-2): SAVISQKPSRDICQRGTSLTIQCQVDSQVTMMFWYRQQPGQSLTLIATANQGSEATYESGFVIDKFPISRPNLTFSTLTVSNMSPEDSSIYLCSVDLGDRDDYGYTFGSGTRLTVV.

This chain links TRBV5-5 with TRBJ1-2, with D perhaps matching TRBD1 (5 bases). CDR3 length: 15 amino acids. Trimming took off 4 bases at V and 5 bases at J, with 18 bases between the two ends. In germline, CDR1 is SGHKS, CDR2 YYEKEE (reference sequence). In nucleotides, the CDR3 is TGTGCCAGCAGCCTACCGGGACGGAACCTTTATGGCTACACCTTC. Encoded protein: CASSLPGRNLYGYTF.

In DNA, the CDR3 is TGCGCCAGCAGCCAAGATTACGGTACTAACTATGGCTACACCTTC. Its translation: CASSQDYGTNYGYTF. The chain employs TRBV4-3 and TRBJ1-2; D unclear. Between the trimmed V and J ends, which lost 0 bases and 0 bases, there was a span of 8 bases. Germline CDR1 and CDR2: LGHNA and YSLEER. The CDR3 is made up of 15 amino acids.

The chain uses TRBV7-2 and TRBJ2-7; TRBD2 matches at 7 bases. Per germline, CDR1 SGHTA and CDR2 FQGNSA. The CDR3 has 15 residues. The V and J ends lost 1 base and 3 bases, in that order; junction bases with no gene match: 6. The CDR3 here is CASSLGPSGRYEQYF. The CDR3 DNA follows: TGTGCCAGCAGCTTAGGGCCTAGCGGCCGCTACGAGCAGTACTTC.

The chain combines TRBV4-3 with TRBJ2-1; 7 positions agree with TRBD2. The germline V gene encodes CDR1 LGHNA and CDR2 YSLEER. Trimming cost V 1 base and J 4 bases; bases outside gene matches: 7. CDR3 length equals 16 residues. This CDR3 reads CASSQGGGGTYNEQFF. CDR3 DNA sequence: TGCGCCAGCAGCCAAGGTGGGGGGGGTACGTACAATGAGCAGTTCTTC.

The CDR3 loop is CASMPWQGAEKLFF. The CDR3 DNA follows: TGTGCCAGCATGCCGTGGCAGGGAGCCGAAAAACTGTTTTTT. This chain links TRBV2 with TRBJ1-4; D is perhaps TRBD1 (5 bases). V was trimmed by 7 bases and J by 8 bases, leaving 17 bases between them. The length of the CDR3 is 14 residues. Germline CDR1 and CDR2: SNHLY and FYNNEI.

The J gene is TRBJ2-2, the V gene TRBV11-2, with D unresolved. Trimming left V 2 bases short and J 6 bases short, with 16 bases between. The length of the CDR3 is 16 residues. CDR1 is SGHAT, CDR2 FQNNGV, per germline. The CDR3 spells CASSLPSAVVAGELFF. The DNA for the CDR3 is TGTGCCAGCAGCTTACCATCCGCAGTAGTAGCCGGGGAGCTGTTTTTT.